This TCR beta chain came from a study of regulatory T cells in long-lasting Graves disease. The time point here: newly diagnosed GD, antithyroid drugs for less than 3 months. Extracted PBMC RNA gave rise to the TCR library. HTBI primers from iRepertoire and Arm-PCR of CDR3 regions yielded the TCR beta libraries. TCRdb fed the multiplex PCR reads into MiXCR, producing one record per CDR3 protein. The profile covers 350,000 to 400,000 distinct CDR3 sequences, with about 16% appearing a single time and roughly a fifth taken by the ten largest. Turning to this clonotype: Being one base from a much bigger clone, this may be a read error.

The CDR3 sequence is 15 residues long. Germline V CDR1 and CDR2: DFQATT, SNEGSKA (reference sequence). These data also featured in a second study, about T cells in Graves' hyperthyroidism and ophthalmopathy.

This sequence joins TRBV20-1 and TRBJ2-5; 7 nucleotides align to TRBD2. Gene TRBJ2-1 matches the end of the DNA better, so the J call may be wrong. The sample here was peripheral blood mononuclear cells (PBMCs), taken at new diagnosis, from a patient treated with antithyroid drugs. This TCR came from a woman aged 18-29 years with Graves disease. The CDR3 spells CSARVAGDTYNGQFF. The CDR3 coding sequence is TGCAGTGCTAGAGTAGCGGGCGACACCTACAATGGGCAGTTCTTC.